This TCR beta chain stems from a study of cytomegalovirus exposure and HLA in healthy donors. Study-level findings and limits: Compared with the roughly 700-donor mean, an Asian-associated ancestry cluster reportedly had fewer N-insertions, according to a later analysis. According to the study, 160 or so TCR beta chains were cytomegalovirus-associated. Later analysis placed DRB1 highest and HLA-C lowest in TCR association rates, which differed by HLA locus. Exclusion applied to some V segments, including TRBV6-2 and TRBV6-3, as they were indistinguishable.

V dropped 5 bases and J dropped 4; count of bases not matched to a gene: 3. Germline CDR1 and CDR2: SEHNR and FQNEAQ (reference sequence). This CDR3 has 14 amino acids. As to this clone: Its cognate antigen is unknown. Other DNA sequences within the sample encode an identical CDR3.

60 Vbeta and 13 Jbeta primers were used in PCR. Clones were sequenced by immunoSEQ multiplex PCR, and TCRdb holds only the in-frame ones, with some missing. The sample contains approximately 170,000 clones, around four fifths of which appear only once. The V gene is TRBV7-9, the J gene TRBJ1-3; 9 bases match TRBD1. Sequencing input: PBMCs. This clonotype was sampled from a female donor in good health and CMV-seronegative. The CDR3 here is CASSLTGGGNTIYF. Written as DNA, the CDR3 is TGTGCCAGCAGCCTGACAGGGGGAGGAAACACCATATATTTT.